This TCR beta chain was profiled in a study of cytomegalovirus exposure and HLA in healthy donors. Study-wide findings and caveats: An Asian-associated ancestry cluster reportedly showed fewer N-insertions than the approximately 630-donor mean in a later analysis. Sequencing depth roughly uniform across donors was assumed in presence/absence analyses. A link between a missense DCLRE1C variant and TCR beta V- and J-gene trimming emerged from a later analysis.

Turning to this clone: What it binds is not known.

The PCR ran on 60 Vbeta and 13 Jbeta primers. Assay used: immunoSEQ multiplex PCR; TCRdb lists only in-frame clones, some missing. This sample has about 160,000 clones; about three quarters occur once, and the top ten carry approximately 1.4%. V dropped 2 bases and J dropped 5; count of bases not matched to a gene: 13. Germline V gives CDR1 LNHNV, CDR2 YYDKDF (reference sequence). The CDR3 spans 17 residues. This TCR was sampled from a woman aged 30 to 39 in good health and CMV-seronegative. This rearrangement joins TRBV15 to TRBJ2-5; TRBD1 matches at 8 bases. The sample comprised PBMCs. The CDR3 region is CATSRFSTGASRETQYF. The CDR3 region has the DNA TGTGCCACCAGCAGATTTTCGACAGGGGCATCAAGGGAGACCCAGTACTTC. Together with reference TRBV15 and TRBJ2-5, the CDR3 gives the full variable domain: DAMVIQNPRYQVTQFGKPVTLSCSQTLNHNVMYWYQQKSSQAPKLLFHYYDKDFNNEADTPDNFQSRRPNTSFCFLDIRSPGLGDTAMYLCATSRFSTGASRETQYFGPGTRLLVL.